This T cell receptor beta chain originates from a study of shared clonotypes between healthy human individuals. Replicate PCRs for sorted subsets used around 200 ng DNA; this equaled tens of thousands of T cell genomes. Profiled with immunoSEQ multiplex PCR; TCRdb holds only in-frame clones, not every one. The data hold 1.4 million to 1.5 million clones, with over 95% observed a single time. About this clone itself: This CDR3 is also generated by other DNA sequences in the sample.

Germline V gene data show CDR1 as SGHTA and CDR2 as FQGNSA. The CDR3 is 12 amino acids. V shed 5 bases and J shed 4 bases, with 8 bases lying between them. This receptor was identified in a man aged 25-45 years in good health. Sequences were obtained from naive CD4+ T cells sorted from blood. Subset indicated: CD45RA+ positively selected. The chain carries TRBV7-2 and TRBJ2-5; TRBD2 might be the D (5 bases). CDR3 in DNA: TGTGCCAGCAGCGGCGGAGGAGAGACCCAGTACTTC. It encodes CASSGGGETQYF.